This T cell receptor beta chain appears in the sequencing data of a study of Graves' ophthalmopathy and Graves' hyperthyroidism (dated by TCRdb to the late 2010s). For the study in its entirety: Peripheral blood samples were taken at the time of initial diagnosis, before any treatment was given. An independent validation cohort was composed of roughly 19 hyperthyroidism patients and roughly 16 patients who later progressed from hyperthyroidism to ophthalmopathy. In about 6 hyperthyroidism patients, T-cell repertoires of thyroid tissue and blood were compared. In total, 135 blood samples were TCR-sequenced: 40 to 45 ophthalmopathy, around 75 hyperthyroidism and some 17 hyperthyroidism-to-ophthalmopathy patients. The roughly 91 discovery patients were randomly divided into training and test sets at a 7:3 ratio. To explore V-J signatures that distinguish ophthalmopathy from hyperthyroidism, a discovery set of around 100 patients was enrolled, made up of 43 with ophthalmopathy and fewer than 60 with stable hyperthyroidism. TCR beta repertoire signatures were used to distinguish Graves' ophthalmopathy from Graves' hyperthyroidism and to predict progression to ophthalmopathy. Following sample collection, hyperthyroidism patients were given methimazole at a starting dose of 30 mg daily, and ophthalmopathy patients were given high-dose intravenous methylprednisolone. Points the paper makes about the study in general: Most expanded thyroid clonotypes with a frequency above 0.001 also appeared in blood, which suggests that blood repertoires may reflect the immune response in the thyroid. Sample size was not predetermined statistically, and investigators were not blinded to group allocation. In cross-validation, the 13-signature model distinguished ophthalmopathy from stable hyperthyroidism with almost 90% sensitivity and around 81% specificity, and in the test set the corresponding values were roughly 78% and 74%. In validation, the model predicted ophthalmopathy progression with about 71% sensitivity and approximately 78% specificity; approximately 12 predicted patients were CT-confirmed with GO in a median of approximately six months.

The CDR3 sequence holds 17 residues, the cysteine and phenylalanine included. Solely the CDR3 DNA is kept, with 51 bases framed from the first base. Compared with germline, V lacks 0 bases and J lacks 5 bases; bases without a gene match: 10. CDR1 and CDR2 were assigned from the germline V gene as KGHDR and SFDVKD. For repertoire sequencing, TCR beta CDR3 regions were amplified from RNA transcripts. HTBI primers and the Qiagen OneStep RT-PCR kit were used in a first-round RT-PCR, which was followed by a second-round multiplex PCR, size selection and purification. Sequencing of the libraries was carried out on an Illumina HiSeq2000 in paired-end mode with 100 bp reads. Under the source paper's analysis protocol: SOAPnuke was used to process the reads, throwing out any read that had adapters, had uncalled bases, had a mean Phred below 15, or lacked an exact constant-primer or identifier match. High-quality paired reads were merged with COPE v1.2.5. Clonotypes were defined as unique nucleotide sequences and were aligned to IMGT TRB V, D and J references using MiTCR v1.1. Only V-J combinations with frequency above 0.0001 were analysed, covering about 99% of repertoires. For each V-J combination, a TCR clonal expansion and chaos score was defined as the ratio of F50 clonal expansion to chaos observed in the TCRdist matrix. Welch's t-statistics and random forest were used to reduce features to 13 V-J combinations, which were fed into a naive Bayes classifier. Thyroid-blood repertoire similarity was quantified with the Morisita-Horn index. The public reads were quality trimmed at Q25 with fastp and then assembled into clones with MiXCR by TCRdb, keeping productive beta chains. Entries are consolidated by CDR3 protein sequence, retaining the most common genes and DNA. Clone size and V and J calls follow TCRdb, not the original study. The sample table shows 500,000 to 700,000 distinct CDR3 sequences, and 22% are seen once. The top ten constitute around 6.5% of the sample.

Hyperthyroidism was defined as stable when no progression to ophthalmopathy occurred within 18 months of follow-up. Hyperthyroidism patients were newly diagnosed, were aged 18 to 65 years, and had a disease duration under 2 months. Patients were excluded if they had other autoimmune diseases, uncontrolled infections, pregnancy or lactation. Diagnosis relied on clinical symptoms, serum thyroxine, TRAb, thyroid ultrasound and orbital computed tomography. Using Ficoll-Paque density gradient centrifugation, PBMCs were isolated from 8.5 to 10 ml of fresh peripheral blood. Trizol reagent was used to extract the total RNA, and its quality was then checked on an Agilent 2100 Bioanalyzer. Details on this clonotype: What antigen it recognizes has not been identified. Base quality data are lacking; no much larger clone is found one base away.

The receptor was derived from a woman younger than 30 with stable Graves' hyperthyroidism. Some clones in this sample may be carry-over from other donors' samples. Donor details come from another sample of the same person, matched by shared clones. The source material was peripheral blood. In this chain, TRBV24-1 is recombined with TRBJ2-5; TRBD1 agrees with 8 junctional bases. The DNA sequence is TGTGCCACCAGTGATTTGCAAGCGACAGGGGATATGGAGACCCAGTACTTC. It translates to CATSDLQATGDMETQYF.